This TCR beta chain was observed in a study of blood T cell repertoires in COVID-19. Study overall: The analysed material was cDNA or gDNA that came from T cells, B-cell-depleted T cells, or PBMCs.

Measured with immunoSEQ multiplex PCR; TCRdb has only the in-frame clones, and not every one. Of about 130,000 clones listed, roughly 80% are singletons. CDR1 SGHNT and CDR2 YENEEA come from the germline V gene. The CDR3 spans 14 residues. Trimming cost V 3 bases and J 3 bases, with 9 bases left between them. This receptor was identified in an elderly woman with acute or convalescent COVID-19. The chain uses TRBV11-3 and TRBJ2-1; tentatively, D is TRBD1 (6 bases). Material: peripheral blood. CDR3 coding DNA: TGTGCCAGCAGCTTGGGACAAGTCTACAATGAGCAGTTCTTC. Translated, it gives CASSLGQVYNEQFF.